A single sample is the source of the 22 T cell receptor beta chains below, sequenced in a study of blood T cell repertoires in COVID-19. Profiled with immunoSEQ multiplex PCR; TCRdb holds only in-frame clones, not every one. The repertoire holds approximately 200,000 clones, roughly four fifths seen once, with roughly 10% in the top ten. Input material: PBMCs or T cells enriched from blood (not recorded which). Receptor source: a man in his forties who had recovered from COVID-19.

The rearrangement joins TRBV9 to TRBJ2-7, with TRBD2 matching over 10 bases. The CDR3 spans 16 residues. With 0 bases clipped from V and 6 bases from J, the junction kept 9 bases outside the gene matches. CDR1 and CDR2 (germline): SGDLS, YYNGEE. CDR3 amino acids: CASSVEPAGGPVEQYF. The DNA of the CDR3 is TGTGCCAGCAGCGTAGAACCAGCGGGAGGGCCTGTCGAGCAGTACTTC.

The chain joins TRBV10-3 to TRBJ2-7, with a weak D call TRBD1 (5 bases). The V gene lost 10 bases and the J gene lost 2 bases, with 18 bases spanning the gap. Germline V gene lookup returns CDR1 ENHRY and CDR2 SYGVKD. This CDR3 is 14 amino acids long. CDR3 sequence (DNA): TGTGCCACCACCCAACAGACAGCTACCTACGAGCAGTACTTC. Protein product: CATTQQTATYEQYF.

This chain uses TRBV24-1 with TRBJ1-1; the D is unclear. CDR3 length: 12 residues. V was trimmed by 4 bases and J by 5 bases, leaving 7 bases between them. The germline V gene has CDR1 KGHDR and CDR2 SFDVKD. CDR3 amino acids: CATSDLGTEAFF. Written as DNA, the CDR3 is TGTGCCACCAGTGACCTCGGTACTGAAGCTTTCTTT.

This chain links TRBV29-1 with TRBJ1-5, with a weak D call TRBD1 (5 bases). The CDR3 runs 13 residues. V was clipped by 4 bases and J by 10 bases, with 17 bases between them. Germline CDR1 reads SQVTM; CDR2 reads ANQGSEA. CDR3 loop: CSVAEQDASPQHF. The CDR3 DNA reads as TGCAGCGTTGCGGAACAGGACGCCTCACCCCAGCATTTT.

The chain couples TRBV9 to TRBJ2-3; no firm D call. Germline CDR1 is SGDLS and CDR2 is YYNGEE. V shed 2 bases and J shed 4 bases, with 8 bases lying between them. CDR3 length: 13 amino acids. CDR3 in amino acids: CASSVQVADTQYF. CDR3 bases: TGTGCCAGCAGCGTTCAGGTGGCAGATACGCAGTATTTT.

The V gene is TRBV6-6, the J gene TRBJ2-7, with 8 nucleotides matching TRBD2. The germline CDR1 and CDR2 sequences are MNHNY and SVGAGI (reference sequence). CDR3 length: 15 residues. The trim removed 6 bases at V and 2 bases at J, leaving 9 bases unmatched. The CDR3 sequence is CASSLSGIFTYEQYF. In DNA form, the CDR3 reads TGTGCCAGCAGCCTTAGCGGGATTTTTACCTACGAGCAGTACTTC.

This clone has a single count. This chain connects TRBV10-1 to TRBJ2-5; TRBD1 agrees at 12 bases. Germline V gene lookup returns CDR1 WNHNN and CDR2 SYGVQD (reference sequence). This CDR3 has 17 residues. J was trimmed by 5 bases and V by 0 bases; bases with no gene match: 7. The CDR3 spells CASSESAPGQGAETQYF. Written as DNA, the CDR3 is TGCGCCAGCAGTGAGTCGGCTCCGGGACAGGGGGCGGAGACCCAGTACTTC.

This clone was seen more than once but under ten times. The rearrangement uses TRBV6-6 and TRBJ2-1, with D tentatively TRBD1 (5 bases). The germline CDR1 and CDR2 sequences are MNHNY and SVGAGI (reference sequence). V shed 6 bases and J shed 5 bases, with 8 bases lying between them. The CDR3 is 12 residues long. CDR3 DNA sequence: TGTGCCAGCAGGGACAATAACAATGAGCAGTTCTTC. Amino acids: CASRDNNNEQFF.

The chain recombines TRBV6-5 with TRBJ1-6; D is possibly TRBD1 (5 bases). Trimming left V 2 bases short and J 10 bases short, with 12 bases between. The CDR3 loop spans 14 amino acids. The V gene's germline CDR1 is MNHEY and CDR2 SVGAGI. The CDR3 loop is CASSYDAGGSPLHF. CDR3 DNA: TGTGCCAGCAGTTACGATGCCGGGGGGTCACCCCTCCACTTT.

The chain recombines TRBV11-1 with TRBJ2-1; 9 positions agree with TRBD2. CDR1 and CDR2 (germline): SGHAT, FQDESV (reference sequence). The CDR3 totals 15 residues. Trimming took 1 base from V and 9 from J; bases not matched to a gene: 7. CDR3 in amino acids: CASSLDWLAGSEQFF. The CDR3 DNA reads TGTGCCAGCAGCTTAGATTGGCTAGCGGGAAGTGAGCAGTTCTTC.

The CDR3 here is CASSRDSGEQYV. In DNA form, the CDR3 reads TGTGCCAGCAGTCGGGACAGTGGGGAGCAGTACGTC. The rearrangement links TRBV12-3 or TRBV12-4 to TRBJ2-7; 7 bases agree with TRBD1. The junction had 5 bases not matched to a gene; V was cut back by 5 bases and J by 7 bases. The CDR3 is made up of 12 amino acids.

This rearrangement joins TRBV4-1 to TRBJ1-5; D uncertain. Germline CDR1 reads MGHRA; CDR2 reads YSYEKL. Trimming cost V 1 base and J 6 bases, with 10 bases left between them. The CDR3 is 14 residues long. CDR3: CASSQGWGGQPQHF. In nucleotides, the CDR3 is TGCGCCAGCAGCCAAGGGTGGGGAGGTCAGCCCCAGCATTTT.

V gene TRBV27 combines with J gene TRBJ2-2; possible D gene TRBD1, 6 bases. The CDR3 loop spans 14 amino acids. Trimming took off 10 bases at V and 4 bases at J, with 16 bases between the two ends. Germline V gives CDR1 MNHEY, CDR2 SMNVEV (reference sequence). CDR3 sequence: CATAFLDSTGELFF. In DNA form, the CDR3 reads TGTGCCACCGCGTTCCTGGACAGCACCGGGGAGCTGTTTTTT.

This clone was seen a handful of times. The chain carries TRBV4-2 and TRBJ2-7; 8 nucleotides match TRBD2. CDR3 length: 15 amino acids. Germline assignment: CDR1 LGHNA and CDR2 YNFKEQ. After removal of 1 base from V and 4 bases from J, the junction contained 6 bases not matched to a gene. The CDR3 sequence is CASSQASGGWYEQYF. For the CDR3, the DNA is TGTGCCAGCAGCCAAGCCTCGGGGGGGTGGTACGAGCAGTACTTC.

This chain joins TRBV7-2 and TRBJ2-3, with TRBD2 identical over 8 bases. The CDR3 sequence is 19 residues long. Germline CDR1 and CDR2: SGHTA and FQGNSA. J lost 6 bases, V lost 4 bases, and 21 bases had no gene match. The CDR3 DNA is TGTGCCAGCAGCTCCCGGGAGGGGAGTAGCGGATCGAGAAGGGATACGCAGTATTTT. Its translation: CASSSREGSSGSRRDTQYF.

This clone was observed at least ten times. V gene TRBV24-1 combines with J gene TRBJ2-1; D remains ambiguous. Germline-derived CDR1 and CDR2 are KGHDR and SFDVKD. This CDR3 is built from 17 residues. V lost 1 base, J lost 0 bases, and 12 bases lay in between. In nucleotides, the CDR3 is TGTGCCACCAGTGATTTCGAGTTCTCTAGCTCCTACAATGAGCAGTTCTTC. Its translation is CATSDFEFSSSYNEQFF.

The chain joins TRBV7-2 to TRBJ2-1; the D gene is possibly TRBD2 (6 bases). Trimming took off 4 bases at V and 3 bases at J, with 7 bases between the two ends. Per the germline V gene, CDR1 is SGHTA and CDR2 is FQGNSA. This CDR3 spans 13 amino acids. The CDR3 nucleotides are TGTGCCAGCAGCTGGGAGGTCTACAATGAGCAGTTCTTC. Translated: CASSWEVYNEQFF.

The chain couples TRBV18 to TRBJ1-5; a weak D match, TRBD1 (6 bases). The CDR3 spans 14 residues. The germline V gene has CDR1 KGHSH and CDR2 LQKENI. V lost 3 bases and J 4 bases, leaving 10 bases between the germline ends. The DNA for the CDR3 is TGTGCCAGCTCACCGCAGGACAGTAATCAGCCCCAGCATTTT. This translates into CASSPQDSNQPQHF.

This clone showed up just once. The genes are TRBV5-1 and TRBJ2-3; possible D gene TRBD1, 5 bases. Germline-derived CDR1 and CDR2 are SGHRS and YFSETQ. This CDR3 contains 15 residues. V was clipped by 4 bases and J by 6 bases, with 18 bases between them. The CDR3 is CASSRSLVGADTQYF. CDR3 DNA sequence: TGCGCCAGCAGCCGGTCGTTGGTAGGGGCGGATACGCAGTATTTT.

This chain links TRBV6-1 with TRBJ2-1; tentatively, D is TRBD1 (5 bases). V dropped 2 bases and J dropped 0 bases, with 17 bases sitting between them. The CDR3 runs 18 residues. Germline CDR1 reads MNHNS; CDR2 reads SASEGT. The CDR3 DNA follows: TGTGCCAGCAGTGAAAAGGGGCATGGCAAGAGCTCCTACAATGAGCAGTTCTTC. Encoded protein: CASSEKGHGKSSYNEQFF.

Note on this clone: Other DNA sequences within the sample encode an identical CDR3. The rearrangement joins TRBV7-2 to TRBJ2-6, with D maybe TRBD2 (6 bases). In germline, CDR1 is SGHTA, CDR2 FQGNSA. The ends were cut back, 2 bases at V and 2 bases at J, with 10 bases in the middle. There are 16 residues in the CDR3. In DNA form, the CDR3 reads TGTGCCAGCAGCTTACGGGGGAGCACTGGGGCCAACGTCCTGACTTTC. Residues: CASSLRGSTGANVLTF.

The chain combines TRBV4-2 with TRBJ2-1; TRBD2 aligns across 12 bases. This CDR3 spans 16 amino acids. The V gene's germline CDR1 is LGHNA and CDR2 YNFKEQ. J was trimmed by 9 bases and V by 0 bases; bases with no gene match: 6. The DNA for the CDR3 is TGTGCCAGCAGCCAAGAAGGGACTAGCGGGCGCCCTGAGCAGTTCTTC. Its protein is CASSQEGTSGRPEQFF.